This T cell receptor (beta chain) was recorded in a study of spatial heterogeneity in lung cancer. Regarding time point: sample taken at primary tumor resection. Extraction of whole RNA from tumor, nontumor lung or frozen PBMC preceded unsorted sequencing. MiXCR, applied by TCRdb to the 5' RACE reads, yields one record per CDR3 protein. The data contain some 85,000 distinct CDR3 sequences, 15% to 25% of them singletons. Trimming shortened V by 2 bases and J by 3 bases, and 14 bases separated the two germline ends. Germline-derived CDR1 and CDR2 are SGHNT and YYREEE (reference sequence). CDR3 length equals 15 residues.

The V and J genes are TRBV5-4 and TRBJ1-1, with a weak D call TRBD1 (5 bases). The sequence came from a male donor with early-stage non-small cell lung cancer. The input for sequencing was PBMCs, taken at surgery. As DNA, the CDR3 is TGTGCCAGCAGCTTCAATGCGAAAGGGGACACTGAAGCTTTCTTT. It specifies CASSFNAKGDTEAFF.